This T cell receptor beta chain is from a study of control samples from healthy donors and cancer patients. Libraries were prepared by immunoSEQ multiplex PCR; TCRdb keeps only in-frame clonotypes and omits some of them. Counted here are 95,000 to 150,000 clones, about 83% occurring once; the ten biggest clones make up 12%. The CDR3 loop spans 16 amino acids. Germline CDR1 is SGHRS and CDR2 is YFSETQ. V lost 0 bases, J lost 1 base, and 13 bases lay in between. The J gene is TRBJ1-1, the V gene TRBV5-1, with unresolved D. The clonotype comes from a young man in good health. Sequencing was carried out using blood. Written as DNA, the CDR3 is TGCGCCAGCAGCTTGGCCAGAATGGCAGCGAACACTGAAGCTTTCTTT. It encodes CASSLARMAANTEAFF.